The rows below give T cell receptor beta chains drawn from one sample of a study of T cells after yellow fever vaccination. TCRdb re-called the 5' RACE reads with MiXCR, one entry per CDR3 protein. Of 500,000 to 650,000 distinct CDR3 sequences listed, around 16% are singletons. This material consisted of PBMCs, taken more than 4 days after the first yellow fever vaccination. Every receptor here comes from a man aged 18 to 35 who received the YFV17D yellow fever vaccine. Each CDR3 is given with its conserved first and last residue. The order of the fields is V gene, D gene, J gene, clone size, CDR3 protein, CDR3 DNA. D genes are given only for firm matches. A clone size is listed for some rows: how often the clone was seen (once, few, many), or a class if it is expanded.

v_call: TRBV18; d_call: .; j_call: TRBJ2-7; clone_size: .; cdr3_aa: CASSPTTLQGYEQYF; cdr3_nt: TGTGCCAGCTCACCTACGACACTTCAGGGTTACGAGCAGTACTTC
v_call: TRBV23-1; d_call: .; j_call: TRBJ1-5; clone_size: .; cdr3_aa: CASRNRVQSGIFEPQHF; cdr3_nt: TGCGCCAGCCGCAATCGGGTACAGTCCGGGATATTCGAGCCCCAGCATTTT
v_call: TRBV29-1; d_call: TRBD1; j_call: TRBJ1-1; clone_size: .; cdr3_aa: CSVDFSGTGRGTEAFF; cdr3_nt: TGCAGCGTTGATTTTTCCGGGACAGGGAGAGGTACTGAAGCTTTCTTT
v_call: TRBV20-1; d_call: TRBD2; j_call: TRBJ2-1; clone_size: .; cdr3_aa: CSVSSGAYNEQFF; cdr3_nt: TGCAGTGTCTCTAGCGGAGCCTACAATGAGCAGTTCTTC
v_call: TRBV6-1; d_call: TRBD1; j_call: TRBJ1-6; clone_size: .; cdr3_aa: CASRGQGLNNSPLHF; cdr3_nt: TGTGCCAGCAGGGGACAGGGACTAAATAATTCACCCCTCCACTTT
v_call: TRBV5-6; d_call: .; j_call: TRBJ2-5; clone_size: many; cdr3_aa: CASSSTSWTQYF; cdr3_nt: TGTGCCAGCAGCTCGACTAGTTGGACCCAGTACTTC
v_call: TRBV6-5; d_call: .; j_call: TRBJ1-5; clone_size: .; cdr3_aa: CASGDNQPQHF; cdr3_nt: TGTGCCAGCGGGGATAATCAGCCCCAGCATTTT
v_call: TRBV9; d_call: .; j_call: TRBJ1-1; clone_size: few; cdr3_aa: CASSVGGSGTNTEAFF; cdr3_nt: TGTGCCAGCAGCGTAGGGGGGAGTGGGACCAACACTGAAGCTTTCTTT
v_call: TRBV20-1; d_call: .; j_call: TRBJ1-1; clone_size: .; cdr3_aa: CSAKEDGGNTEAFF; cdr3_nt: TGCAGTGCTAAAGAGGACGGAGGGAACACTGAAGCTTTCTTT
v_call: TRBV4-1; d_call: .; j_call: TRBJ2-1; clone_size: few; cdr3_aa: CASRRAAGGTGNEQFF; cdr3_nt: TGCGCCAGCCGACGGGCGGCAGGGGGGACTGGAAATGAGCAGTTCTTC
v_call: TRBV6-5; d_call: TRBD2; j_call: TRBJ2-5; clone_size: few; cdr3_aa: CASSYKSGGDQETQYF; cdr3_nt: TGTGCCAGCAGTTATAAGAGCGGGGGGGATCAAGAGACCCAGTACTTC
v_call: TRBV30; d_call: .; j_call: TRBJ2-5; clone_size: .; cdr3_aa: CAWNELQVFEETQYF; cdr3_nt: TGTGCCTGGAACGAATTACAGGTCTTCGAGGAGACCCAGTACTTC
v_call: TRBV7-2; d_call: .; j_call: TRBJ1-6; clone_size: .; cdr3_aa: CASSLRARAPLHF; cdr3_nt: TGTGCCAGCAGCTTAAGGGCAAGGGCACCCCTCCACTTT
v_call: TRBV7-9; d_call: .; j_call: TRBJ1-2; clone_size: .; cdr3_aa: CASSLTQGWDGYTF; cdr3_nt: TGTGCCAGCAGCTTAACGCAGGGATGGGACGGCTACACCTTC
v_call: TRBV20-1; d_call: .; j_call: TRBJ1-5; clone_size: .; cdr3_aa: CSARVPGERVGQPQHF; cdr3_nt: TGCAGTGCTAGAGTTCCCGGGGAGAGGGTTGGGCAGCCCCAGCATTTT
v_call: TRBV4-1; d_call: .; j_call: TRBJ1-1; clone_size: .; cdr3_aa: CASSNLRSGYTEAFF; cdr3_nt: TGCGCCAGCAGCAATTTAAGGTCAGGTTACACTGAAGCTTTCTTT
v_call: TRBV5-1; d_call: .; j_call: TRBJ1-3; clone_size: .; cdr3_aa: CASSASGTSGNTIYF; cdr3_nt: TGCGCCAGCAGCGCCTCAGGGACCTCTGGAAACACCATATATTTT
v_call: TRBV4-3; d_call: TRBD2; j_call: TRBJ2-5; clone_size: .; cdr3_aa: CASSQDQWTSGDRETQYF; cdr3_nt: TGCGCCAGCAGCCAAGATCAATGGACTAGCGGGGACAGGGAGACCCAGTACTTC
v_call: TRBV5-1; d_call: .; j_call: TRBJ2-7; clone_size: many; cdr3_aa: CASSSDYEQYF; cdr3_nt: TGTGCCAGCTCATCTGATTACGAGCAGTACTTC
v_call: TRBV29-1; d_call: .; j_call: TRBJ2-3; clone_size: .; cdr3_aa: CSVDLGDHPDTQYF; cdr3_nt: TGCAGCGTTGATCTGGGGGACCATCCAGATACGCAGTATTTT
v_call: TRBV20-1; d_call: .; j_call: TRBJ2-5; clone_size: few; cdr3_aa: CSAIGLVREETQYF; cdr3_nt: TGCAGTGCTATCGGACTTGTCAGAGAGGAGACCCAGTACTTC
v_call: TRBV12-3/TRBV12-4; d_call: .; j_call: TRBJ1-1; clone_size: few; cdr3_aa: CASTPRGNTEAFF; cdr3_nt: TGTGCCAGCACCCCTCGGGGGAACACTGAAGCTTTCTTT
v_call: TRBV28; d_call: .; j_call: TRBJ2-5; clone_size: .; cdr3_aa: CASSSLGAADQETQYF; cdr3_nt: TGTGCCAGCAGCTCCCTAGGGGCAGCGGACCAAGAGACCCAGTACTTC
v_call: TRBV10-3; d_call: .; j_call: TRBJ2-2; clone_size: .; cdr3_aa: CAISQPTYNTGELFF; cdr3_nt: TGTGCCATCAGTCAGCCAACTTATAACACCGGGGAGCTGTTTTTT
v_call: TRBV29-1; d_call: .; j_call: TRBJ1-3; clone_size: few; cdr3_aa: CSVESGFGNTIYF; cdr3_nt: TGCAGCGTTGAAAGCGGTTTCGGAAACACCATATATTTT
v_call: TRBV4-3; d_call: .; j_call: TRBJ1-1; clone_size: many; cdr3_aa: CASSQVRGTLNTEAFF; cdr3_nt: TGCGCCAGCAGCCAAGTGAGGGGGACCCTGAACACTGAAGCTTTCTTT